These 13 T cell receptor beta chains originate from one sample sequenced in a study of shared clonotypes between healthy human individuals. The data were produced by immunoSEQ multiplex PCR, yet TCRdb's version contains in-frame clones alone and is incomplete. The sample lists around 700,000 clones, more than 70% seen once, with approximately 1.8% in the top ten. Sequenced material: memory CD4+ T cells sorted from blood. Subset defined: CD45RA-negative fraction. The receptors were gathered from a woman in her twenties or thirties in good health.

The chain links TRBV2 to TRBJ2-7; 7 nucleotides match TRBD1. The CDR3 length is 16 residues. V dropped 6 bases and J dropped 3; count of bases not matched to a gene: 14. Germline V lookup: CDR1 SNHLY, CDR2 FYNNEI. CDR3 nucleotide sequence: TGTGCCAGCAGGGACCGCACCTCGCAGGGGGACTACGAGCAGTACTTC. This gives the protein CASRDRTSQGDYEQYF.

The chain carries TRBV19 and TRBJ1-1; D gene uncertain. V lost 4 bases to trimming and J lost 0 bases, with 6 bases between them. Germline-derived CDR1 and CDR2 are LNHDA and SQIVND (reference sequence). The CDR3 spans 13 residues. CDR3 DNA: TGTGCCAGTAGTACAGACTTGAACACTGAAGCTTTCTTT. Translation gives CASSTDLNTEAFF.

The J gene is TRBJ1-2, the V gene TRBV30; D is ambiguous. V was pared by 2 bases and J by 2 bases, with 6 bases between. CDR1 and CDR2 from the germline V gene are GTSNPN and SVGIG (reference sequence). The CDR3 totals 12 residues. CDR3 loop: CAWSLGNYGYTF. The CDR3 region has the DNA TGTGCCTGGAGTTTGGGGAACTATGGCTACACCTTC.

This clone came up a few times. The chain uses TRBV5-1 and TRBJ2-1; TRBD2 agrees at 12 bases. V lost 4 bases to trimming and J lost 10 bases; unmatched junction nucleotides: 9. Germline CDR1 is SGHRS and CDR2 is YFSETQ. This CDR3 comprises 15 residues. This CDR3 reads CASSQTSGRTGEQFF. The CDR3 DNA reads TGCGCCAGCAGCCAAACTAGCGGGAGGACGGGGGAGCAGTTCTTC.

The chain carries TRBV7-9 and TRBJ1-3; D is ambiguous. Trimming took off 5 bases at V and 0 bases at J, with 11 bases between the two ends. Looked up from germline, CDR1 is SEHNR and CDR2 is FQNEAQ (reference sequence). The CDR3 has 15 amino acids. The CDR3 sequence: CASSQRQNSGNTIYF. CDR3 DNA: TGTGCCAGCAGCCAAAGACAAAACTCTGGAAACACCATATATTTT. Variable domain in full (rest from reference TRBV7-9 and TRBJ1-3): DTGVSQNPRHKITKRGQNVTFRCDPISEHNRLYWYRQTLGQGPEFLTYFQNEAQLEKSRLLSDRFSAERPKGSFSTLEIQRTEQGDSAMYLCASSQRQNSGNTIYFGEGSWLTVV.

The CDR3, as DNA: TGTGCCAGCAGAGAACGGAATGAGCAGTTCTTC. It codes for CASRERNEQFF. The chain links TRBV7-3 to TRBJ2-1; D is unresolved. Germline V CDR1 and CDR2: SGHTA, FQGTGA. The CDR3 consists of 11 residues. V was cut by 6 bases and J by 7 bases, with 7 bases left in between. Full variable domain (rest looked up from reference TRBV7-3 and TRBJ2-1): GAGVSQTPSNKVTEKGKYVELRCDPISGHTALYWYRQSLGQGPEFLIYFQGTGAADDSGLPNDRFFAVRPEGSVSTLKIQRTERGDSAVYLCASRERNEQFFGPGTRLTVL.

The genes are TRBV15 and TRBJ2-1, with TRBD1 matching over 12 bases. The germline CDR1 and CDR2 sequences are LNHNV and YYDKDF (reference sequence). The CDR3 loop spans 17 amino acids. J was trimmed by 10 bases and V by 3 bases; bases with no gene match: 13. The CDR3 coding sequence is TGTGCCACCAGCAGGGGCTTTATCGGGACAGGGGGCGGGGAGCAGTTCTTC. Translating gives CATSRGFIGTGGGEQFF.

In regard to this clone: With only one base between it and a far larger clone, this is likely a read error. The V gene is TRBV7-9, the J gene TRBJ2-1, with 11 bases lining up with TRBD1. Germline CDR1 SEHNR, CDR2 FQNEAQ (reference sequence). V lost 3 bases and J lost 6; bases outside the gene matches: 4. The CDR3 is 15 amino acids. The CDR3 region has the DNA TGTGCCAGCAGCTTTACCGGGACAGGGGGCAATGAGCAGTTCTTC. Its protein product is CASSFTGTGGNEQFF.

The V gene is TRBV29-1, the J gene TRBJ2-7, with D tentatively TRBD1 (6 bases). CDR1 is SQVTM and CDR2 is ANQGSEA in the germline V gene. The CDR3 loop spans 12 amino acids. The V end was cut by 5 bases, the J end by 3 bases, with 11 bases between. CDR3 nucleotides: TGCAGCGTTCGGGACAATTACTACGAGCAGTACTTC. Translated: CSVRDNYYEQYF.

This rearrangement joins TRBV14 to TRBJ2-1; 13 positions match TRBD2. With V trimmed by 4 bases and J by 4 bases, 4 bases remained unmatched. Germline-derived CDR1 and CDR2 are SGHDN and FVKESK. This CDR3 contains 16 residues. The CDR3 DNA sequence: TGTGCCAGCAGCCGACTAGCGGGAGGACTTTACAATGAGCAGTTCTTC. Residues: CASSRLAGGLYNEQFF.

This chain links TRBV15 with TRBJ2-2; 9 positions agree with TRBD1. V was pared by 5 bases and J by 9 bases, with 4 bases of the junction left unmatched. The CDR3 spans 13 residues. Germline V gene data show CDR1 as LNHNV and CDR2 as YYDKDF (reference sequence). The CDR3 region has the DNA TGTGCCACCAGCGCGGACAGGGGCCGGGAGCTGTTTTTT. As protein: CATSADRGRELFF.

V gene TRBV11-2 combines with J gene TRBJ1-2, with TRBD1 identical over 7 bases. Germline assignment: CDR1 SGHAT and CDR2 FQNNGV. V lost 3 bases, J lost 0 bases, and 7 bases stayed unmatched. The CDR3 has 16 residues. The DNA of the CDR3 is TGTGCCAGCAGCTTTGTTACAGGGACAGCTAACTATGGCTACACCTTC. Residues: CASSFVTGTANYGYTF.

The rearrangement uses TRBV5-6 and TRBJ1-3; the match to TRBD1 covers 7 bases. Germline V gene sequence: CDR1 SGHDT, CDR2 YYEEEE. Trimming removed 4 bases from V and 3 bases from J; junction bases left unmatched: 4. This CDR3 is built from 14 residues. The CDR3: CASSLTGVGNTIYF. The CDR3 DNA reads TGTGCCAGCAGCCTAACAGGGGTTGGAAACACCATATATTTT.